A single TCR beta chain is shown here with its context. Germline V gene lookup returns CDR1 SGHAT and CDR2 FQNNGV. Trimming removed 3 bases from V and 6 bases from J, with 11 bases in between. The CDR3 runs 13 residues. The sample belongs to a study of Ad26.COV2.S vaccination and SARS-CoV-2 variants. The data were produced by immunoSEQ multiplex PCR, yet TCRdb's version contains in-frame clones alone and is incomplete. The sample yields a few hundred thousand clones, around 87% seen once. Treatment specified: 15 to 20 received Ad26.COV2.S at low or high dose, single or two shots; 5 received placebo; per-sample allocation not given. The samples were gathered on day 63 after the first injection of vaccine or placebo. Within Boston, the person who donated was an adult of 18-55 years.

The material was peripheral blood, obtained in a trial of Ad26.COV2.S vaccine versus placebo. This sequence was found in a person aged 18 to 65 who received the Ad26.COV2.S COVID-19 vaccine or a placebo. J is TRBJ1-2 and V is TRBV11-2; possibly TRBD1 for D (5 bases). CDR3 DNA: TGTGCCAGCAGCTTTGGCAGGGCCAATGGCTACACCTTC. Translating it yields CASSFGRANGYTF. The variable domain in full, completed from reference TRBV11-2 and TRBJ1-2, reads EAGVAQSPRYKIIEKRQSVAFWCNPISGHATLYWYQQILGQGPKLLIQFQNNGVVDDSQLPKDRFSAERLKGVDSTLKIQPAKLEDSAVYLCASSFGRANGYTFGSGTRLTVV.